These 10 T cell receptor beta chains share one sample of origin, sequenced in a study of OX40 agonist ivuxolimab in advanced cancers. The method was immunoSEQ multiplex PCR; TCRdb's version includes in-frame clones alone and lacks a portion of them. The sample shows approximately 86,000 clones, approximately 91% of them seen only once. The sample here was CD4+ or CD8+ T cells sorted from blood, taken in a trial of the OX40 agonist ivuxolimab. The receptors were gathered from an adult with an advanced solid tumor such as melanoma, head and neck, liver or kidney cancer.

The chain carries TRBV6-1 and TRBJ2-1, with TRBD2 matching 11 bases. Germline V gives CDR1 MNHNS, CDR2 SASEGT. The CDR3 consists of 17 residues. The V and J ends lost 3 bases and 4 bases, in that order; junction bases with no gene match: 8. CDR3 sequence (DNA): TGTGCCAGCAGTGAGGGACTAGCGGTAACCCTTTACAATGAGCAGTTCTTC. Protein product: CASSEGLAVTLYNEQFF.

Here the CDR3 reads CASSSSKVGNTIYF. CDR3 bases: TGTGCCAGCAGTTCGTCAAAGGTTGGAAACACCATATATTTT. The chain joins TRBV28 to TRBJ1-3; D ambiguous. CDR1 MDHEN and CDR2 SYDVKM come from the germline V gene. The CDR3 extends over 14 amino acids. V lost 4 bases and J lost 3, with 10 bases in between.

J is TRBJ1-5 and V is TRBV18, with D uncertain. The CDR3 is 13 residues long. With 3 bases removed from V and 5 bases from J, the gap between germline ends came to 8 bases. Germline V CDR1 and CDR2: KGHSH, LQKENI. CDR3: CASSPAQYQPQHF. The CDR3 coding sequence is TGTGCCAGCTCACCGGCGCAATATCAGCCCCAGCATTTT. Combining the CDR3 with reference TRBV18 and TRBJ1-5 gives the whole variable domain NAGVMQNPRHLVRRRGQEARLRCSPMKGHSHVYWYRQLPEEGLKFMVYLQKENIIDESGMPKERFSAEFPKEGPSILRIQQVVRGDSAAYFCASSPAQYQPQHFGDGTRLSIL.

The V and J genes are TRBV11-2 and TRBJ2-1, with D unresolved. The CDR3 contains 15 residues. CDR1 is SGHAT and CDR2 is FQNNGV in the germline V gene. The V end lost 5 bases, the J end lost 5 bases, and 16 bases lay between the germline ends. The CDR3 protein is CASSPANRFDNEQFF. CDR3 bases: TGTGCCAGCAGCCCAGCGAATAGATTCGACAATGAGCAGTTCTTC.

The rearrangement links TRBV9 to TRBJ2-5; TRBD2 agrees at 11 bases. This CDR3 region has 15 residues. Germline V gives CDR1 SGDLS, CDR2 YYNGEE. V lost 2 bases and J lost 3; bases outside the gene matches: 3. CDR3 nucleotides: TGTGCCAGCAGCGTGGCTAGCGGGGGGAAAGAGACCCAGTACTTC. Protein product: CASSVASGGKETQYF.

Of note for this clone: This CDR3 is also generated by other DNA sequences in the sample. The CDR3 DNA reads as TGTGCCAGCAGCTTGGGACAGGCTAATCAGCCCCAGCATTTT. Translating it yields CASSLGQANQPQHF. V usage is TRBV5-6 and J usage is TRBJ1-5; D may be TRBD1 (6 bases). Germline loops: CDR1 SGHDT, CDR2 YYEEEE. Trimming pared 0 bases from V and 4 bases from J, leaving 8 bases between. CDR3 size: 14 residues. The variable domain in full, completed from reference TRBV5-6 and TRBJ1-5, reads DAGVTQSPTHLIKTRGQQVTLRCSPKSGHDTVSWYQQALGQGPQFIFQYYEEEERQRGNFPDRFSGHQFPNYSSELNVNALLLGDSALYLCASSLGQANQPQHFGDGTRLSIL.

This clone was seen only a few times. This sequence joins TRBV7-2 and TRBJ2-1, with a tentative D call TRBD1 (6 bases). The length of the CDR3 is 15 residues. The V gene's germline CDR1 is SGHTA and CDR2 FQGNSA. V shed 1 base and J shed 9 bases, with 16 bases lying between them. The CDR3 region has the DNA TGTGCCAGCAGCTTAGTTGGTCTCAGGGGCGGTGAGCAGTTCTTC. It translates to CASSLVGLRGGEQFF.

The chain employs TRBV19 and TRBJ1-2; weak D call: TRBD1 (6 bases). Trimming removed 3 bases at V and 5 bases at J, with 16 bases between. The CDR3 runs 15 residues. Germline values: CDR1 LNHDA, CDR2 SQIVND (reference sequence). CDR3: CASSISPTGRYGYTF. DNA of the CDR3: TGTGCCAGTAGTATCAGTCCGACAGGACGATATGGCTACACCTTC.

This chain uses TRBV27 with TRBJ2-3; 9 positions agree with TRBD2. The trim removed 3 bases at V and 8 bases at J, leaving 6 bases unmatched. CDR3 size: 14 residues. From germline, CDR1 is MNHEY and CDR2 SMNVEV (reference sequence). CDR3 region: CASSLRGGEGTQYF. Written as DNA, the CDR3 is TGTGCCAGCAGTTTGCGGGGGGGGGAAGGTACGCAGTATTTT.

The chain employs TRBV19 and TRBJ2-5; the match to TRBD2 covers 9 bases. The CDR3 is made up of 18 amino acids. The germline CDR1 and CDR2 sequences are LNHDA and SQIVND (reference sequence). Trimming removed 5 bases from V and 2 bases from J; junction bases left unmatched: 15. This CDR3 reads CASSSAGGPRPLQETQYF. The CDR3 region has the DNA TGTGCCAGTAGTTCTGCGGGAGGGCCCCGACCCTTACAAGAGACCCAGTACTTC.